The present T cell receptor (beta chain) was sequenced within a study of early T cells in non-severe SARS-CoV-2 infection. The TCR library protocol was used to attach unique molecular identifiers. These identifiers were attached to individual cDNA molecules. MiXCR was run by TCRdb on the 5' RACE reads, yielding one entry per CDR3 protein. The repertoire holds over 60,000 distinct CDR3 sequences, with roughly 12% as singletons. Germline V gives CDR1 DFQATT, CDR2 SNEGSKA (reference sequence). Deletions cut 5 bases from V and 2 bases from J, with 13 bases between. CDR3 size: 15 residues. The receptor comes from an adult who was a healthcare worker with PCR-confirmed SARS-CoV-2 infection or an uninfected control (not recorded which). Material: whole blood, obtained at baseline. V usage is TRBV20-1 and J usage is TRBJ1-6; D call uncertain. The CDR3 spells CSAPAGEAYNSPLHF. The CDR3 DNA follows: TGCAGTGCTCCGGCGGGCGAAGCCTATAATTCACCCCTCCACTTT.